This TCR beta chain derives from a study of blood T cell repertoires in COVID-19. This table comes from immunoSEQ multiplex PCR, and its TCRdb copy is limited to in-frame clones, with some not included. The table includes under 95,000 clones, approximately 83% detected once. Per germline, CDR1 KGHSH and CDR2 LQKENI. V was pared by 5 bases and J by 5 bases, with 13 bases between. The CDR3 extends over 13 amino acids. This receptor was identified in a woman over 75 with acute or convalescent COVID-19. What was sequenced was peripheral blood. The chain employs TRBV18 and TRBJ2-7; weak D call: TRBD1 (5 bases). CDR3 amino acids: CASSIRQSNEQYF. CDR3 nucleotides: TGTGCCAGCTCAATTCGACAGTCCAACGAGCAGTACTTC.